This TCR beta chain was captured by sequencing in a study of shared clonotypes between healthy human individuals (dated by TCRdb to the early 2020s). For context, the study as a whole: The cohort comprised a couple of women and three men aged 18 to 49 years. Blood TCR repertoires of about five healthy adults were deeply sequenced to estimate repertoire size and the extent of clonotype sharing between individuals. Between about 0.85 and 10 billion PBMCs per donor were obtained by leukapheresis. Per donor, three plates each were used for CD4 naive and CD4 memory, two for CD8 naive, and one for CD8 memory. To increase sequencing depth and limit assay-specific biases, TCR repertoire library preparation and sequencing were carried out by different laboratories using diverse techniques.

What the research found in general, with its limitations: Higher generation probabilities were observed for clonotypes shared by all four sorted-subset donors than for non-shared clonotypes. Naive subsets generally had larger estimated clonotype richness than memory subsets did. Sampling was limited to blood, and TCR repertoires in tissue likely differ from TCR repertoires in blood. The small number of donors limited the genetic and exposure-history diversity represented. Roughly 5% of naive CD4, roughly 3.6% of naive CD8, about 2.1% of memory CD4, and 0.4% of memory CD8 clonotypes were shared across four donors. Based on pairwise subsampling, the degree of clonotype sharing among donors was expected to be affected by sequencing depth. Rarefaction of sorted-subset datasets indicated incomplete sequencing despite the large sequencing depth.

As concerns this clone: The antigen this receptor binds is unknown. No qualities accompany the bases; no much larger clone lies one base away.

Spanning cysteine to phenylalanine, the CDR3 consists of 13 amino acids. Here the CDR3 DNA is all that survives: 39 bases in frame from base 1. CDR1 and CDR2 were assigned from the germline V gene (reference sequence) as MNHEY and SMNVEV. V and J are trimmed by 8 bases and 5 bases, and the gene matches miss 8 bases of the junction. The donors were healthy, HIV-negative adults with no recently reported acute infections or vaccinations. All donors were Caucasian adults living in Nashville, Tennessee, USA. CD8 memory samples were composed of magnetically selected CD45RO+ cells combined with CCR7-negative CD45RA+ effector memory (TemRA) cells. After blood collection by leukapheresis, PBMCs were isolated using Ficoll-Histopaque density gradient centrifugation and then cryopreserved in the vapor phase of liquid nitrogen. Purity and quantity of every magnetically sorted T cell population were checked by analytical flow cytometry. Genomic DNA was isolated from every sorted fraction and measured by UV absorbance on a Nanodrop 2000c.

Using the deep immunoSEQ assay, multiplex PCR amplified TCR CDR3 regions from genomic DNA. Extracted genomic DNA from each cell subset was spread evenly across all wells of several immunoSEQ 96-well plates, with each plate serving as a replicate. For sorted subsets, each replicate PCR was loaded with approximately 0.2 ug genomic DNA, equivalent to 25,000 to 35,000 T cell genomes. The purified libraries were quantified using a Qubit 3.0 fluorometer, sized with a Bioanalyzer 2100, and then quantified again using the KAPA Library Quantification kit. Every immunoSEQ 96-well plate was sequenced on a separate single-read 150-cycle Illumina NextSeq 550 flow cell. The original pipeline was this. Because the immunoSEQ output held only junctional sequences and lacked quality scores, the filtering could not match the filtering applied to full-length reads. Sequences were annotated with PyIR, a Python wrapper for IgBLAST v1.9, and V/J genes and CDR3 were assigned using IMGT germline references. Any read was removed if the V/J assignment was weak (E-value above 1e-6), the CDR3 was missing, or the read contained stop codons, out-of-frame junctions, or ambiguous translated residues. V3J clonotypes were defined by identical inferred V gene, J gene, and CDR3 amino acid sequence. Percentage overlap between repertoires was calculated by dividing the number of shared unique clonotypes by the size of the smaller repertoire. Repertoire richness was assessed with RTK rarefaction, the Chao1 estimator, and Recon v2.1 estimates of unobserved clonotypes. For all TCRbeta clonotypes obtained by the gDNA method from several donors, generation probabilities were computed with OLGA. What TCRdb holds here is the immuneACCESS table cut down to in-frame rearrangements. Part of the clones is not present; checked against another copy, under half of the missing clones reflect an unresolved V gene, and the others are unexplained. V and J calls and clone size are copied from that table; D and trimming were computed from the DNA. The sample table records roughly 720,000 clones; 80% to 95% of these occur just once. The ten largest account for approximately 35% of the sample.

Sequenced input: memory CD8+ T cells from PBMCs. The sample's cell subset or site label, in plain terms: CD45RO+ cells pooled with CCR7-negative TemRA cells. Here the chain combines TRBV27 and TRBJ2-7, with 8 bases in between that match TRBD1. The source of this sequence is a man younger than 35 in good health. Some clones in this sample may be carry-over from other donors' samples. CDR3 reads: CASSRRGPDEQYF. The nucleotide sequence reads as follows: TGTGCCAGCTCCCGCAGGGGGCCCGACGAGCAGTACTTC.